This T cell receptor beta chain was identified in a study of T-cell reconstitution after alpha-beta-depleted transplantation in children. Deletions cut 2 bases from V and 8 bases from J, with 15 bases between. Per the germline V gene, CDR1 is SQVTM and CDR2 is ANQGSEA. The CDR3 has 13 amino acids. During its preparation, the TCRbeta library received unique molecular identifiers. TCRdb re-derived calls from the PCR reads in MiXCR, one entry per CDR3 protein. Of 200,000 to 250,000 distinct CDR3 sequences in the sample, approximately 9.5% were seen once. The clonotype was recovered from a human donor who donated a stem cell graft to a child with acute lymphoblastic leukemia. V gene TRBV29-1 combines with J gene TRBJ1-2, with a weak D call TRBD1 (5 bases). Sample: PBMCs from the stem cell graft donor, taken from the stem cell graft. CDR3 bases: TGCAGCGTTGAACCAGGGTTTGCAAACGGCTACACCTTC. This encodes CSVEPGFANGYTF.